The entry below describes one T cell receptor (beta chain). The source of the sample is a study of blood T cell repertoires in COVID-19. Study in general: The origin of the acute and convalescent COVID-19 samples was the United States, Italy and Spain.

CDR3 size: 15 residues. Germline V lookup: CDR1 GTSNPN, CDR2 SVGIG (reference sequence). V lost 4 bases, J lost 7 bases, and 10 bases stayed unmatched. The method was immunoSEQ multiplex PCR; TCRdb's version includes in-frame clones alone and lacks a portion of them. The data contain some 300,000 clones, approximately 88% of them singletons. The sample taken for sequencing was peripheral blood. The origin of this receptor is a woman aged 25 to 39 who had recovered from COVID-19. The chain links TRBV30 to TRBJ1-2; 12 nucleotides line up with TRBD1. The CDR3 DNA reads TGTGCCTGGACCGGAGGGACAGGGGGCTTGAGTGGCTACACCTTC. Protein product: CAWTGGTGGLSGYTF.